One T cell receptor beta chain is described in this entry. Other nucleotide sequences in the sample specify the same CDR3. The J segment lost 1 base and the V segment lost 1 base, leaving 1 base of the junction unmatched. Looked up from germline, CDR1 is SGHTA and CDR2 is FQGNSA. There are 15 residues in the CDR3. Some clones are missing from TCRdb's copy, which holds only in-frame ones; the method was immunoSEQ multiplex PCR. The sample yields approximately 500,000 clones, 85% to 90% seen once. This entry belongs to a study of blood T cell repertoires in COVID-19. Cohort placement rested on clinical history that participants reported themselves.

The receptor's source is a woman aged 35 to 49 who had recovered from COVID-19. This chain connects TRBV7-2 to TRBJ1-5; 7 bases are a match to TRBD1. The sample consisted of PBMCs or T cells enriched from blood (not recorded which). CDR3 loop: CASSLVGQSNQPQHF. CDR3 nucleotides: TGTGCCAGCAGCTTAGTGGGACAGAGCAATCAGCCCCAGCATTTT.